These 20 T cell receptor beta chains came from one sample sequenced in a study of blood T cell repertoires in COVID-19. Only in-frame clones appear in the TCRdb table, and some are missing; sequencing was by immunoSEQ multiplex PCR. The table records some 90,000 clones, approximately 87% of them present only once. The specimen sequenced was peripheral blood. All receptors derive from a human donor in a cohort sampled during active COVID-19.

The V and J genes are TRBV20-1 and TRBJ1-1, with D perhaps matching TRBD1 (6 bases). Germline V gene data show CDR1 as DFQATT and CDR2 as SNEGSKA (reference sequence). The ends were cut back, 3 bases at V and 1 base at J, with 18 bases in the middle. The CDR3 runs to 16 residues. The DNA of the CDR3 is TGCAGTGCTAGTCGAACTAGAGGGGGAGAGAACACTGAAGCTTTCTTT. Encoded protein: CSASRTRGGENTEAFF.

In this sample, this clone turned up a few times. The chain links TRBV18 to TRBJ2-6; D remains unclear. The CDR3 runs 16 residues. V lost 3 bases and J lost 3, with 12 bases in between. Looked up from germline, CDR1 is KGHSH and CDR2 is LQKENI. CDR3 coding DNA: TGTGCCAGCTCACCCTATCCCTCGGGTGGGGCCAACGTCCTGACTTTC. Translation: CASSPYPSGGANVLTF.

The chain links TRBV5-4 to TRBJ2-1, with D perhaps TRBD2 (7 bases). V lost 4 bases, J lost 8 bases, and 19 bases lay in between. This CDR3 spans 15 amino acids. Germline assignment: CDR1 SGHNT and CDR2 YYREEE (reference sequence). CDR3 sequence: CASSPRGARIYEQFF. The CDR3, as DNA: TGTGCCAGCAGCCCCCGGGGGGCTAGGATCTATGAGCAGTTCTTC.

This chain uses TRBV6-1 with TRBJ2-3; maybe TRBD2 (5 bases). The CDR3 totals 14 residues. Germline-derived CDR1 and CDR2 are MNHNS and SASEGT. V shed 1 base and J shed 9 bases, with 14 bases lying between them. The CDR3 region is CASSEGRLRGTQYF. In DNA, the CDR3 is TGTGCCAGCAGTGAAGGGAGACTCCGAGGGACGCAGTATTTT.

The rearrangement uses TRBV9 and TRBJ2-1; the match to TRBD2 covers 12 bases. Looked up from germline, CDR1 is SGDLS and CDR2 is YYNGEE. With V trimmed by 4 bases and J by 10 bases, 12 bases remained unmatched. The CDR3 has 16 residues. The CDR3 DNA reads TGTGCCAGCAGCCTAGACCGGACTAGCGGGGTAGAAGAGCAGTTCTTC. It translates to CASSLDRTSGVEEQFF.

This clone was recorded only once. The chain links TRBV10-1 to TRBJ2-7; 12 bases line up with TRBD2. Losses at the gene ends were 5 bases for V and 5 bases for J; bases not matched to a gene: 1. The CDR3 loop spans 13 amino acids. The germline V gene has CDR1 WNHNN and CDR2 SYGVQD (reference sequence). CDR3 DNA: TGCGCCAGCAGTCGACTAGCGGGAGACGAGCAGTACTTC. Its protein is CASSRLAGDEQYF.

This clone has only a few counts. This chain uses TRBV11-2 with TRBJ2-7; D perhaps matches TRBD1 (5 bases). Trimming took off 0 bases at V and 0 bases at J, with 12 bases between the two ends. This CDR3 is built from 16 residues. Germline CDR1 and CDR2: SGHAT and FQNNGV. The CDR3: CASSLERTFISYEQYF. The CDR3 DNA follows: TGTGCCAGCAGCTTAGAACGGACATTCATCTCCTACGAGCAGTACTTC.

The chain carries TRBV6-6 and TRBJ2-7; D perhaps matches TRBD2 (5 bases). V was pared by 6 bases and J by 1 base, with 13 bases between. Germline V CDR1 and CDR2: MNHNY, SVGAGI (reference sequence). The CDR3 extends over 14 amino acids. The CDR3 reads CASRFGLESYEQYF. CDR3 in DNA: TGTGCCAGCAGGTTTGGACTGGAGTCCTACGAGCAGTACTTC.

The V call is TRBV27, the J call TRBJ2-7; TRBD2 matches at 16 bases. CDR3 size: 17 residues. Losses at the gene ends were 3 bases for V and 6 bases for J; bases not matched to a gene: 8. Per the germline V gene, CDR1 is MNHEY and CDR2 is SMNVEV (reference sequence). The CDR3 region is CASSFRGTSGGAVEQYF. For the CDR3, the DNA is TGTGCCAGCAGTTTCCGAGGGACTAGCGGGGGGGCCGTCGAGCAGTACTTC.

The rearrangement joins TRBV19 to TRBJ2-3; 7 bases are shared with TRBD1. The CDR3 contains 14 residues. V dropped 5 bases and J dropped 8; count of bases not matched to a gene: 10. In germline, CDR1 is LNHDA, CDR2 SQIVND (reference sequence). This CDR3 reads CASSYQTGSATQYF. Written as DNA, the CDR3 is TGTGCCAGTAGTTACCAGACAGGGTCGGCTACGCAGTATTTT.

CDR3 loop: CASRSDRLGQPQHF. CDR3 in DNA: TGTGCCAGCAGGTCCGACAGGCTCGGGCAGCCCCAGCATTTT. The chain combines TRBV27 with TRBJ1-5; TRBD1 is a possible D gene (6 bases). The V gene's germline CDR1 is MNHEY and CDR2 SMNVEV (reference sequence). Deletions cut 6 bases from V and 7 bases from J, with 16 bases between. The CDR3 spans 14 residues.

V and J are TRBV21-1 and TRBJ2-7; the table's D call, TRBD1, has no DNA check behind it. TRBV21-1 is marked as a pseudogene. The CDR3 consists of 18 residues. CDR3 nucleotides: TGTGCCAGCAGCACCCACGAATTCCGGGACAGGATAGCCTGCGGGCAGTACTTC. This sequence encodes CASSTHEFRDRIACGQYF.

V and J are TRBV7-2 and TRBJ1-1; 12 nucleotides line up with TRBD1. With 5 bases clipped from V and 7 bases from J, the junction kept 14 bases outside the gene matches. Germline loops: CDR1 SGHTA, CDR2 FQGNSA. This CDR3 has 17 amino acids. The CDR3 region is CASSHMGQGATVLEAFF. CDR3 coding DNA: TGTGCCAGCAGCCATATGGGACAGGGGGCGACTGTACTTGAAGCTTTCTTT.

The gene calls are TRBV6-5 and TRBJ2-1; TRBD2 matches at 10 bases. Trimming took 8 bases from V and 4 from J; bases not matched to a gene: 8. Germline-derived CDR1 and CDR2 are MNHEY and SVGAGI. CDR3 size: 15 residues. Written as DNA, the CDR3 is TGTGCCAGCTCCTTGACTAGCGGGCCTTACAATGAGCAGTTCTTC. It specifies CASSLTSGPYNEQFF.

The V gene is TRBV5-1, the J gene TRBJ2-1, with TRBD1 identical over 11 bases. V shed 6 bases, J shed 7 bases, and the junction held 9 bases outside the gene matches. Germline lookup yields CDR1 SGHRS and CDR2 YFSETQ. This CDR3 comprises 15 residues. The CDR3 nucleotides read TGCGCCAGCAACGCGGGACAGGGGGTTACGAATGAGCAGTTCTTC. Translating it yields CASNAGQGVTNEQFF.

V is TRBV4-2 and J is TRBJ2-7; 10 bases fit TRBD2. There are 16 residues in the CDR3. Germline lookup yields CDR1 LGHNA and CDR2 YNFKEQ. V lost 1 base and J lost 0; bases outside the gene matches: 3. In nucleotides, the CDR3 is TGTGCCAGCAGCCAAGTAGCGGGGGGAAGCTCCTACGAGCAGTACTTC. This encodes CASSQVAGGSSYEQYF.

The chain employs TRBV6-6 and TRBJ2-4; 9 bases line up with TRBD2. The CDR3 length is 15 residues. V lost 2 bases and J lost 7; bases outside the gene matches: 6. Germline V gives CDR1 MNHNY, CDR2 SVGAGI (reference sequence). CDR3 region: CASSYGGGARNIQYF. CDR3 sequence (DNA): TGTGCCAGCAGTTACGGCGGGGGGGCCCGGAACATTCAGTACTTC.

This clone was picked up one time. This chain links TRBV10-3 with TRBJ2-7; D gene ambiguous. Trimming pared 0 bases from V and 2 bases from J, leaving 11 bases between. The CDR3 covers 15 residues. CDR1 and CDR2 from the germline V gene are ENHRY and SYGVKD. The CDR3 DNA sequence: TGTGCCATCAGTGAGTCCCTGACATTTACCTACGAGCAGTACTTC. It encodes CAISESLTFTYEQYF.

V gene TRBV3-1 (or the pseudogene TRBV3-2) combines with J gene TRBJ2-7; the D gene is possibly TRBD2 (6 bases). The CDR3 runs to 15 residues. V gave up 0 bases and J gave up 9 bases, with 18 bases separating them. Per the germline V gene, CDR1 is LGHDT and CDR2 is YNNKEL (reference sequence). In nucleotides, the CDR3 is TGTGCCAGCAGCCAAGACGCGGGGTTCAGTTCGGTGCAGTACTTC. Residues: CASSQDAGFSSVQYF.

This rearrangement joins TRBV27 to TRBJ1-1; D may be TRBD1 (6 bases). The CDR3 runs 16 residues. The germline V and J ends were trimmed by 4 bases and 5 bases, with 20 bases remaining between them. The germline V gene encodes CDR1 MNHEY and CDR2 SMNVEV (reference sequence). The CDR3 protein is CASSSLAQGRWTEAFF. CDR3 DNA sequence: TGTGCCAGCAGTTCCCTCGCACAGGGTAGGTGGACTGAAGCTTTCTTT.